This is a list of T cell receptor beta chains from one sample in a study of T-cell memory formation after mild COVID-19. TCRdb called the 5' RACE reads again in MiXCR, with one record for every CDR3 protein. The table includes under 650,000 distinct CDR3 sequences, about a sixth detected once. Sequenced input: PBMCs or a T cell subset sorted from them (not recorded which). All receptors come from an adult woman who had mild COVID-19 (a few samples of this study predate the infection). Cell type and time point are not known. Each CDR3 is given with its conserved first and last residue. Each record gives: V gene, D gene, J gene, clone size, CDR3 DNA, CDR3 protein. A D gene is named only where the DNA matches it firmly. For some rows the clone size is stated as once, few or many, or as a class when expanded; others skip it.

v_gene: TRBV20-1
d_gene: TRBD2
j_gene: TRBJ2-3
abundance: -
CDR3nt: TGCAGTGCTAGAGGCAGGAGCGGGAGAGGGCCAGATACGCAGTATTTT
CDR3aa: CSARGRSGRGPDTQYF

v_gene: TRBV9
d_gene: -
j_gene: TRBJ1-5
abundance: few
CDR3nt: TGTGCCAGCAGCGTAGGATCCCAGGCGAATCAGCCCCAGCATTTT
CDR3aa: CASSVGSQANQPQHF

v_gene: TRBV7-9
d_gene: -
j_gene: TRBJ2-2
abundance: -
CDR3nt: TGTGCCAGCAGCCAAGGGGGCCGGGGGCCCGGGGAGCTGCTTTTT
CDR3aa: CASSQGGRGPGELLF

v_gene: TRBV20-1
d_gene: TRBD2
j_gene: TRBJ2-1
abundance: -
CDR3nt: TGCAGTGCTGGGACTAGCGGTACCGTCTACAATGAGCAGTTCTTC
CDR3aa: CSAGTSGTVYNEQFF

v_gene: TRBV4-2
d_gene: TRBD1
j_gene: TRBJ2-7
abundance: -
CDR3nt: TGTGCCAGCAGCCAAGACCGGGACCAGGGGGCTACGCAGCAGTACTTC
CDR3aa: CASSQDRDQGATQQYF

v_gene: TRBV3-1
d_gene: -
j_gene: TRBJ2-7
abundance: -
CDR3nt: TGTGCCAGCAGCCTCTCTCCCATGGGGGGCCTCTACGAGCAGTACTTC
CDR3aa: CASSLSPMGGLYEQYF

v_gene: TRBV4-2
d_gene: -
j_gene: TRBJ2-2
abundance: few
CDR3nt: TGTGCCAGCAGCCAAGGGTTCCAGCTGGGTAGTGGGGAGCTGTTTTTT
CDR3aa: CASSQGFQLGSGELFF

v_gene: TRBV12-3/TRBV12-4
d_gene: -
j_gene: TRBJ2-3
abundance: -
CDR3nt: TGTGCCAGCAGTTGGATCACAGATACGCAGTATTTT
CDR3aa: CASSWITDTQYF

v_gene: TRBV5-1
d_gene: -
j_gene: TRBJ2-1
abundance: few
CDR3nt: TGCGCCAGCAGCGCCGATCTGACGCCCAGCTCCTACAATGAGCAGTTCTTC
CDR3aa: CASSADLTPSSYNEQFF

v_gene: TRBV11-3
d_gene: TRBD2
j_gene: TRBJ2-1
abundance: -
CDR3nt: TGTGCCAGCAGGGAGAGGAGGCGGGAGAGGAACAATGAGCAGTTCTTC
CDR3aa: CASRERRRERNNEQFF

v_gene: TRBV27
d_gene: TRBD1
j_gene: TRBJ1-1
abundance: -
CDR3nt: TGTGCCAGCAGTGCTCGGACAGGGAGAGGTGGTGAAGCTTTCTTT
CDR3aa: CASSARTGRGGEAFF

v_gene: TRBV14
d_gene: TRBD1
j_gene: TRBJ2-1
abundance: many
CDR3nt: TGTGCCAGCAGCCTGTGGACAGGCGGCTCGAGCGGTGAGCAGTTCTTC
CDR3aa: CASSLWTGGSSGEQFF

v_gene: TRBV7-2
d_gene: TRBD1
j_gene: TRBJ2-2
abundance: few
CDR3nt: TGTGCCAGCAGAATCCCGGGACAGGGAACCGGGGAGCTGTTTTTT
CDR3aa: CASRIPGQGTGELFF

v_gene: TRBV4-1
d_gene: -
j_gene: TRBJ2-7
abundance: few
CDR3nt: TGCGCCAGCAGCCCGTCTTGGCCCGCCTACGAGCAGTACTTC
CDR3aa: CASSPSWPAYEQYF

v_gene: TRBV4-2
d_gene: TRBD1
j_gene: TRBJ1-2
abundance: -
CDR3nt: TGTGCCAGCAGTCGAAGCGACAGGGATGTGGGTGGCTACACCTTC
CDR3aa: CASSRSDRDVGGYTF

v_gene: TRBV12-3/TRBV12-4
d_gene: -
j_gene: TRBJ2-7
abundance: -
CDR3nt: TGTGCCAGCAGTTTAGGTGTCGGAGGGACGGTCTACGAGCAGTACTTC
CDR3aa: CASSLGVGGTVYEQYF

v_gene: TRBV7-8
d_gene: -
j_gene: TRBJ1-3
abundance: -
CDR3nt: TGTGCCAGCAGCCTCCCGGCCGGACAGCCCTCTGGAAACACCATATATTTT
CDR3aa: CASSLPAGQPSGNTIYF

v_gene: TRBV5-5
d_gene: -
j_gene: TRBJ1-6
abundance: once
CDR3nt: TGTGCCAGCAGCTTGGCTGGCAGAATTAGCTCCTATAATTCACCCCTCCACTTT
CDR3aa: CASSLAGRISSYNSPLHF

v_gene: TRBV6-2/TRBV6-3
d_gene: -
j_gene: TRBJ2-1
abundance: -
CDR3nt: TGTGCCAGCAAGTCCTTAAGAAATGAGCAGTTCTTC
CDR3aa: CASKSLRNEQFF

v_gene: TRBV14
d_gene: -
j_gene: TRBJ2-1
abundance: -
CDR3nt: TGTGCCAGCAGCCATGGATGGACAGAGCAGTTCTTC
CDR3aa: CASSHGWTEQFF

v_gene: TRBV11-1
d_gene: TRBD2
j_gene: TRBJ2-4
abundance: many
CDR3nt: TGTGCCAGCAGCTTAGCAGGGGAGGGAAACATTCAGTACTTC
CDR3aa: CASSLAGEGNIQYF

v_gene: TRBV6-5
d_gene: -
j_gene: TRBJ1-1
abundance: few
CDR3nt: TGTGCCAGCAGTTACTCGCAGGGTTTCAGAGCTTTCTTT
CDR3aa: CASSYSQGFRAFF

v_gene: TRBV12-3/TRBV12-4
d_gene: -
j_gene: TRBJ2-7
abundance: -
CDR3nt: TGTGCTAGCCGGAGGGGCGGGGCGGAGCAGTACTTC
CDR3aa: CASRRGGAEQYF

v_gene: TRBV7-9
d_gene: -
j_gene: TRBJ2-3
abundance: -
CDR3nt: TGTGCCAGCAGCTTACCCTCCGGGACGGGGGACACAGATACGCAGTATTTT
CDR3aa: CASSLPSGTGDTDTQYF

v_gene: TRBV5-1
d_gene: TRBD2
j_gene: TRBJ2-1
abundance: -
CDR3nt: TGCGCCAGCAGCCCTAGCGGGGGCCGCTCCTACAATGAGCAGTTCTTC
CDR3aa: CASSPSGGRSYNEQFF

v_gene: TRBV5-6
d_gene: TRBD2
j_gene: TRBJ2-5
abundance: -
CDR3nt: TGTGCCAGCAGCGACAGGACTAGCGAGGAGACCCAGTACTTC
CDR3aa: CASSDRTSEETQYF

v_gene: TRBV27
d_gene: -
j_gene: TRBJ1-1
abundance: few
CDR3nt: TGTGCCAGCAGTATAACAGGGTCGGGCACTGAAGCTTTCTTT
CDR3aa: CASSITGSGTEAFF

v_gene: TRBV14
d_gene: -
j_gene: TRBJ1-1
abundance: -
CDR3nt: TGTGCCAGCAGCCAAGATCGGCGTGTGACTGAAGCTTTCTTT
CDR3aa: CASSQDRRVTEAFF

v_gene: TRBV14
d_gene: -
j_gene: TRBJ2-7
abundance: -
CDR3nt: TGTGCCAGCAGCGGACAAATCGGGAGTGGGTCCTACGAGCAGTACTTC
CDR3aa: CASSGQIGSGSYEQYF

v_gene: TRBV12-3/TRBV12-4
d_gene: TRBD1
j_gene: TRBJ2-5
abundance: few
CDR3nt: TGTGCCAGCAGTTTAGATCGGACAGGGGGAGTGGAGACCCAGTACTTC
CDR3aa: CASSLDRTGGVETQYF

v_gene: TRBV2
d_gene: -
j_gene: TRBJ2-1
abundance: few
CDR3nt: TGTGCCAGCAGGGAAAACCCCGGTGAGCAGTTCTTC
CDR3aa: CASRENPGEQFF

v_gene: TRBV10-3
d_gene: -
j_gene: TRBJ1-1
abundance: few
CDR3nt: TGTGCCATCAGTGATGGGGGGGCAGTCGCTGAAGCTTTCTTT
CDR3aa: CAISDGGAVAEAFF

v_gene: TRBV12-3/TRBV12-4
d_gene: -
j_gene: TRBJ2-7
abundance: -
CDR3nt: TGTGCCAGCAGTTTTAGGTCAGGGGAGGGGACCTACGAGCAGTACTTC
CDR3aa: CASSFRSGEGTYEQYF

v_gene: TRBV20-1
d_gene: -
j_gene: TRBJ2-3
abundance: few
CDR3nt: TGCAGTGCTAGAGATGATAGAGGGGATAGGCAGTATTTT
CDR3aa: CSARDDRGDRQYF

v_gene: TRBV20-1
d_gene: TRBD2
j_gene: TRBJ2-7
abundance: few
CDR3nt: TGCAGTGCCTTAGCGGGGGAAGCCTACGAGCAGTACTTC
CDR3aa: CSALAGEAYEQYF

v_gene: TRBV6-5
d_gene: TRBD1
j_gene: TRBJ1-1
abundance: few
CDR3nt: TGTGCCAGCAGTGAGTTGACAGGGGGCGAGACTGAAGCTTTCTTT
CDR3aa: CASSELTGGETEAFF

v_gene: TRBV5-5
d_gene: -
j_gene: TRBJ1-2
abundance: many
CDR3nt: TGTGCCAGCAGCTTGGCCCCGGAGGGGGACTATGGCTACACCTTC
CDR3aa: CASSLAPEGDYGYTF

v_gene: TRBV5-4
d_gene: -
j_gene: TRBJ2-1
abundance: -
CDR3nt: TGTGCCAGCAGCTTCCGGGACTACAATGAGCAGTTCTTC
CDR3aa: CASSFRDYNEQFF

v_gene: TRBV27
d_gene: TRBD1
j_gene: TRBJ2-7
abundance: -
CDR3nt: TGTGCCAGCAGTTTATCCGGCAGGGGGCGCGGCGAGCAGTACTTC
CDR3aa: CASSLSGRGRGEQYF

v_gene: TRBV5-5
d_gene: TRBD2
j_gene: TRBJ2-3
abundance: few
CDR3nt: TGTGCCAGCAGCTTGGGAGCTAGCGGGGGCACAGATACGCAGTATTTT
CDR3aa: CASSLGASGGTDTQYF

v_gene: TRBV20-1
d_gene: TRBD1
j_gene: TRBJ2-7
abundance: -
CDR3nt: TGCAGTGCTAGAGGGCTACGGGACAGGGACCTTGAGCAGTACTTC
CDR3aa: CSARGLRDRDLEQYF

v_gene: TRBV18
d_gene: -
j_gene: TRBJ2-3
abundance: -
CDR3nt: TGTGCCAGCTCACACAGCTTGGAGGCAGATACGCAGTATTTT
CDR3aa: CASSHSLEADTQYF

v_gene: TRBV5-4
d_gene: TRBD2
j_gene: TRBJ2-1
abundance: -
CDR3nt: TGTGCCAGCAGCTCCCCCGGGACTAGCGTCTTCAATGAGCAGTTCTTC
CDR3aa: CASSSPGTSVFNEQFF

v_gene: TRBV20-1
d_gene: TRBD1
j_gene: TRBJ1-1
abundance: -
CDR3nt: TGCAGTGCAACTCCGGGACAGGGAGTTTTGGTCACTGAAGCTTTCTTT
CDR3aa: CSATPGQGVLVTEAFF

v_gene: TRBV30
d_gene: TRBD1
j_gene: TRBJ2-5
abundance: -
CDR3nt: TGTGCCTGGAACCGGGACAGGGGGAGAGAGACCCAGTACTTC
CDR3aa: CAWNRDRGRETQYF

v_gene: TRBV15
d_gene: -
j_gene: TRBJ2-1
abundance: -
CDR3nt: TGTGCCACCAGCAGAGATCGTGGCAGCTCCTACAATGAGCAGTTCTTC
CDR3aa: CATSRDRGSSYNEQFF

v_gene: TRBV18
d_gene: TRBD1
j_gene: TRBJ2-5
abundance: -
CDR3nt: TGTGCCAGCTCACCATCAAAGGACAGGGGGGAGACCCAGTACTTC
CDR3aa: CASSPSKDRGETQYF

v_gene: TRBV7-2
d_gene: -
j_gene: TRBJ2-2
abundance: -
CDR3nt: TGTGCCAGCAGCTCCCGGCCGGCCGGGGAGCTGTTTTTT
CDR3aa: CASSSRPAGELFF